A selection of T cell receptor beta chains follows, all from one sample in a study of CD8 T cells in ankylosing spondylitis. TCRdb used MiXCR to reprocess the 5' RACE reads, holding one entry per CDR3 protein. Among more than 200,000 distinct CDR3 sequences listed, about 24% were seen once. The sample was blood, either unsorted or a sorted T cell fraction (not recorded which). All receptors come from a male donor with ankylosing spondylitis or in good health (not recorded which). Each CDR3 is given with its conserved first and last residue. D genes are given only for firm matches. For some rows the clone size is stated as once, few or many, or as a class when expanded; others skip it.

j_call	d_call	cdr3_length	clone_size	v_call	cdr3_nt	cdr3_aa
TRBJ2-5	.	13	many	TRBV5-1	TGCGCCAGCAGCTCTACAGGGCAAGAGACCCAGTACTTC	CASSSTGQETQYF
TRBJ2-5	TRBD2	16	many	TRBV3-1	TGTGCCAGCAGCCCCCCGGGAGCGGGGGGGACGGAGACCCAGTACTTC	CASSPPGAGGTETQYF
TRBJ1-1	.	12	many	TRBV3-1	TGTGCCAGCAGCCAAGCGGGCCCTGAAGCTTTCTTT	CASSQAGPEAFF
TRBJ2-1	TRBD1	14	few	TRBV12-3/TRBV12-4	TGTGCCAGCAGTTTAGGGACAGGGATCAATGAGCAGTTCTTC	CASSLGTGINEQFF
TRBJ2-5	TRBD2	14	.	TRBV28	TGTGCCAGCAAAAGCGGGGGGGCCGTTGAGACCCAGTACTTC	CASKSGGAVETQYF
TRBJ2-7	.	13	few	TRBV12-3/TRBV12-4	TGTGCCAGCAGTCCCCTCCGGGCCTACGAGCAGTACTTC	CASSPLRAYEQYF
TRBJ2-3	.	16	many	TRBV20-1	TGCAGTGCTAGAGATAGCAGGGGATCTAGCACAGATACGCAGTATTTT	CSARDSRGSSTDTQYF
TRBJ2-2	.	14	many	TRBV16	TGTGCCAGCAGCACAGACACTTACACCGGGGAGCTGTTTTTT	CASSTDTYTGELFF
TRBJ2-3	TRBD2	15	few	TRBV20-1	TGCAGTGCTGGTCTTGGGCGGGGGAGCACAGATACGCAGTATTTT	CSAGLGRGSTDTQYF
TRBJ2-5	.	17	.	TRBV27	TGTGCCAGTATGCCTTCCCACCCCGGGACACATCAAGAGACCCAGTACTTC	CASMPSHPGTHQETQYF
TRBJ2-5	.	12	few	TRBV29-1	TGCAGCGTTGAGCTACCCCAAGAGACCCAGTACTTC	CSVELPQETQYF
TRBJ2-6	.	13	many	TRBV12-3/TRBV12-4	TGTGCCAGCGGTGACTCCGGGGCCAACGTCCTGACTTTC	CASGDSGANVLTF
TRBJ1-5	.	15	many	TRBV12-3/TRBV12-4	TGTGCCAGCAGGCCTGCGGGGAAAGAGGGGACGCCCCAGCATTTT	CASRPAGKEGTPQHF
TRBJ2-5	.	15	.	TRBV20-1	TGCAGTGCTAGAGATTGGCGGCTCCCGCAAGAGACCCAGTACTTC	CSARDWRLPQETQYF
TRBJ2-2	.	14	many	TRBV5-1	TGCGCCAGCAAGGGACACCTAGACACCGGGGAGCTGTTTTTT	CASKGHLDTGELFF
TRBJ1-2	TRBD1	15	.	TRBV12-3/TRBV12-4	TGTGCCAGCAGTTACGGACAGGGATCTAACTATGGCTACACCTTC	CASSYGQGSNYGYTF
TRBJ2-5	.	12	.	TRBV27	TGTGCCAGCAGCTCCCCCCAAGAGACCCAGTACTTC	CASSSPQETQYF
TRBJ2-7	.	14	few	TRBV12-3/TRBV12-4	TGTGCCAGCAGTTTTCGTCCTACAGGGCTCGAGCAGTACTTC	CASSFRPTGLEQYF
TRBJ2-5	.	15	many	TRBV24-1	TGTGCCACCAGTGATCCCGGGGTAGCCGCAGAGACCCAGTACTTC	CATSDPGVAAETQYF
TRBJ2-2	TRBD1	15	.	TRBV9	TGTGCCAGCAGCCTAACAGGGGCCCCCACCGGGGAGCTGTTTTTT	CASSLTGAPTGELFF
TRBJ2-4	.	13	.	TRBV20-1	TGCGGGGGACAGAGCGGGCCCAAAAACATTCAGTACTTC	CGGQSGPKNIQYF
TRBJ2-7	.	11	.	TRBV12-3/TRBV12-4	TGTGCCAGCAGTTTCGGTCACGAGCAGTACTTC	CASSFGHEQYF
TRBJ1-5	TRBD1	16	many	TRBV24-1	TGTGCCACCAGTGGGTCCAGACAGGGGATCAATCAGCCCCAGCATTTT	CATSGSRQGINQPQHF
TRBJ2-7	TRBD1	16	few	TRBV6-5	TGTGCCAGCAGTTACCGTTCGGGACAGGACCCCTACGAGCAGTACTTC	CASSYRSGQDPYEQYF
TRBJ2-5	.	13	.	TRBV21-1	TGTGCCAGCAGCCGACAGACCCAAGAGACCCAGTACTTC	CASSRQTQETQYF
TRBJ2-7	.	12	many	TRBV10-3	TGTGCCATCAGTGAGTCTCGGCTCGAGCAGTACTTC	CAISESRLEQYF
TRBJ1-3	.	16	once	TRBV2	TGTGCCAGCAGGATTGGTCAGCCCTCCTCTGGAAACACCATATATTTT	CASRIGQPSSGNTIYF
TRBJ1-5	.	15	many	TRBV11-2	TGTGCCAGCAGCTTAATAGCTAAGGGCGGCGGGCCCCAGCATTTT	CASSLIAKGGGPQHF
TRBJ1-6	.	14	.	TRBV27	TGTGCCAGTGCCTGGGGCTCCTATAATTCACCCCTCCACTTT	CASAWGSYNSPLHF
TRBJ2-7	.	11	many	TRBV6-2/TRBV6-3	TGTGCCAGCAGTTACTCCGGGAAGCAGTACTTC	CASSYSGKQYF
TRBJ1-1	.	13	once	TRBV25-1	TGTGCCAGCAAGAACAGGGCGGGCACTGAAGCTTTCTTT	CASKNRAGTEAFF
TRBJ1-6	TRBD1	15	many	TRBV27	TGTGCCAGCAGTTTAACGACAGGGTCCAATTCACCCCTCCACTTT	CASSLTTGSNSPLHF